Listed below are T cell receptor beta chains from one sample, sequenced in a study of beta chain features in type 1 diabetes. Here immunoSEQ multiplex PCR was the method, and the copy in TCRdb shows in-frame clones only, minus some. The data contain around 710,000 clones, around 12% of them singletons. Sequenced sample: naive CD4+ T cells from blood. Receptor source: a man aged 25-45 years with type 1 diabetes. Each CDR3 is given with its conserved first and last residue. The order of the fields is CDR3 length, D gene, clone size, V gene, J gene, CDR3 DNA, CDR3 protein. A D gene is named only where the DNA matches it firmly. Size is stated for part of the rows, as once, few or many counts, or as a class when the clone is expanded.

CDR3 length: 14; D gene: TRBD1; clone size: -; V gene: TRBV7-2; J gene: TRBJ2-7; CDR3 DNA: TGTGCCAGCAGCGCAGGACAGGTGCGCGACGAGCAGTACTTC; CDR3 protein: CASSAGQVRDEQYF
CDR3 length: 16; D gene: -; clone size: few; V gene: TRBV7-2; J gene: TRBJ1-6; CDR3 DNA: TGTGCCAGCAGCCCCAGGGGCGGGTTAGGGAATTCACCCCTCCACTTT; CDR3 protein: CASSPRGGLGNSPLHF
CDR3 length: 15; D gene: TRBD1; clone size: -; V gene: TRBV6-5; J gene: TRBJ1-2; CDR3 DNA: TGTGCCAGCAGGTTGAGAAGAACAGGGGATGGCGGCTACACCTTC; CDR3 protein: CASRLRRTGDGGYTF
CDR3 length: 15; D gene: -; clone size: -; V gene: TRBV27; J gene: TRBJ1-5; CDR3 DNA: TGTGCCAGCAGTTTTGCCGGGACGGATCATCAGCCCCAGCATTTT; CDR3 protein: CASSFAGTDHQPQHF
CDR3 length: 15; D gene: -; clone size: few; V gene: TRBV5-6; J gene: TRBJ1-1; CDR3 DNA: TGTGCCAGCAGCTTATTAACTCTCAGGGACGCTGAAGCTTTCTTT; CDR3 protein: CASSLLTLRDAEAFF
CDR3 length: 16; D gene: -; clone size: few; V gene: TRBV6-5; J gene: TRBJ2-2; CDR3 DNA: TGTGCCAGCAGTTACGCGGACAGTCCTCGGGCCGGGGAGCTGTTTTTT; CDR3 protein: CASSYADSPRAGELFF
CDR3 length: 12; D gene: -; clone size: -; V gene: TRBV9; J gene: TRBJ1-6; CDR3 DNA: TGTGCCAGCGGGATTCTTAATTCACCCCTCCACTTT; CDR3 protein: CASGILNSPLHF
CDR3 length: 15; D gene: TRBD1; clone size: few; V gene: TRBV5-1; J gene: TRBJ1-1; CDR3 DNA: TGCGCCAGCAGCCCCAGGACAGGGGGGAACACTGAAGCTTTCTTT; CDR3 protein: CASSPRTGGNTEAFF
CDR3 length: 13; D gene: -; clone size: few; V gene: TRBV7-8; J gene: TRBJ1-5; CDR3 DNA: TGTGCCAGCAGCTTTTCGAGCAATCAGCCCCAGCATTTT; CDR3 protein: CASSFSSNQPQHF
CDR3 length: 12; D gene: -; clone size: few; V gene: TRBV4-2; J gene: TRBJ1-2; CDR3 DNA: TGTGCCAGCAGCCAAGTAGGGGATGGCTACACCTTC; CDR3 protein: CASSQVGDGYTF
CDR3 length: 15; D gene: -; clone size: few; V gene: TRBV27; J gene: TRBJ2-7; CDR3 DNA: TGTGCCAGCAGTTCGGAGGGGGCGGACGCCTACGAGCAGTACTTC; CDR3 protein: CASSSEGADAYEQYF
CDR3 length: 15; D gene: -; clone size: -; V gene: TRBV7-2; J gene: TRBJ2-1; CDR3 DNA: TGTGCCAGCAGCGCCAACGGGGGCTCCTACAATGAGCAGTTCTTC; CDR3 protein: CASSANGGSYNEQFF
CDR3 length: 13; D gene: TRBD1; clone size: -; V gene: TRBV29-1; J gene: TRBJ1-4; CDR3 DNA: TGCAGCGGACTGACAGGGATGGGTGAAAAACTGTTTTTT; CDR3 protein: CSGLTGMGEKLFF
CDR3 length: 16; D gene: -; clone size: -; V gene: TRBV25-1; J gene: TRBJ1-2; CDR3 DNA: TGTGCCAGCAGTGGTACTGACCGAAATCCTCGACATGGCTACACCTTC; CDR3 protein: CASSGTDRNPRHGYTF
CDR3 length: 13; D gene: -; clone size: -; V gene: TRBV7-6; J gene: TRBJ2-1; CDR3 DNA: TGTGCCAGCAGCTTATTGCGGGGCAATGAGCAGTTCTTC; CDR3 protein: CASSLLRGNEQFF
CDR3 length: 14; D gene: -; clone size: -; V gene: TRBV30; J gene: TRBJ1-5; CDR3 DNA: TGTGCCTGGAGTCCAAGCGCGTACCATCAGCCCCAGCATTTT; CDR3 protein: CAWSPSAYHQPQHF
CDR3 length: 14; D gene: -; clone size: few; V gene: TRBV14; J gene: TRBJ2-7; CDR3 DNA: TGTGCCAGCAGCCATCCGGGACACCGCTACGAGCAGTACTTC; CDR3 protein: CASSHPGHRYEQYF
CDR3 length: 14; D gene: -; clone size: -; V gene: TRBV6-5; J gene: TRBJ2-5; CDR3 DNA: TGTGCCAGCAGTTACGGCCGGATCCAAGAGACCCAGTACTTC; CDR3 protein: CASSYGRIQETQYF
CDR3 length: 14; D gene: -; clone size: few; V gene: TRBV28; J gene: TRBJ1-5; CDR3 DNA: TGTGCCAGCAGTCCCTTAGGCGGCTATCAGCCCCAGCATTTT; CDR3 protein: CASSPLGGYQPQHF
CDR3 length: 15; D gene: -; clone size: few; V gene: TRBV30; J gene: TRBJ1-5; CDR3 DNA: TGTGCCGGGAGTGTTGGGGAGGGGTACGGTCAGCCCCAGCATTTT; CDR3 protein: CAGSVGEGYGQPQHF
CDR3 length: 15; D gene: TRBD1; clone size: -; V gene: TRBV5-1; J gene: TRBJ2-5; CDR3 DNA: TGCGCCAGCAGTCACGGTCCGGGACAGCAAGAGACCCAGTACTTC; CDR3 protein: CASSHGPGQQETQYF
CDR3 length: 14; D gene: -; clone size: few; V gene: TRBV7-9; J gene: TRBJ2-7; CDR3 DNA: TGTGCCAGCAGCTTAGATTACAACACCTACGAGCAGTACTTC; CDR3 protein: CASSLDYNTYEQYF
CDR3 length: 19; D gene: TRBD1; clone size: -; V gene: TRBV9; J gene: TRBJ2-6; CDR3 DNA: TGTGCCAGCAGCACCACTCCGGGACAGGGGGCCTCTGGGGCCAACGTCCTGACTTTC; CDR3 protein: CASSTTPGQGASGANVLTF